This TCR beta chain was captured in a study of cytotoxic CD8 clonotypes in ibrutinib-treated CLL. Study as a whole: Of the patients, over ten were relapsed/refractory, about 15 treatment-naive and 17 to 18 IGHV unmutated. Response material was collected after a median about 12 months of treatment, range 6 to 36.

Generated by immunoSEQ multiplex PCR, the TCRdb table keeps only in-frame clones and is missing some. The sample lists 150,000 or so clones; roughly 90% were seen once. Germline assignment: CDR1 SGHTA and CDR2 FQGTGA. The CDR3 runs 16 residues. V lost 1 base, J lost 2 bases, and 3 bases stayed unmatched. Material: PBMCs, obtained at disease progression, from a patient treated with ibrutinib. The chain employs TRBV7-3 and TRBJ2-3, with TRBD2 matching over 10 bases. The source of this sequence is a human donor with chronic lymphocytic leukemia. The CDR3 nucleotides read TGTGCCAGCAGCTTAATTAGCGGGGGGCCCACAGATACGCAGTATTTT. Encoded protein: CASSLISGGPTDTQYF.